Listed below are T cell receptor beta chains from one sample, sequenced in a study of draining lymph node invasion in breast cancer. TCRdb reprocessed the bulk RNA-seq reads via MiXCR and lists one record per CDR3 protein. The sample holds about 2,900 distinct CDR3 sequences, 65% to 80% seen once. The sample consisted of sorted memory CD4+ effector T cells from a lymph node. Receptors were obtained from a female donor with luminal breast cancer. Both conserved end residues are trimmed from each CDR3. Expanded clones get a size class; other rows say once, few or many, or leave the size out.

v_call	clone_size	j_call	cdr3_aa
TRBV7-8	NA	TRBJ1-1	ASSSRSVNTEAF
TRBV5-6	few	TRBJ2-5	ASSYEGQETQY
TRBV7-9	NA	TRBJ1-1	ASSLRGAEAF
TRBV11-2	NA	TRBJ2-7	ASTPTVSYEQY
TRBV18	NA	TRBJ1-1	ASSPPGDPRLSTEAF
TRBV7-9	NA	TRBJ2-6	ASSPSGANVLT
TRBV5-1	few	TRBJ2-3	ASSLITGGAEDTQY
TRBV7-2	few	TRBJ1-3	ASSSSRGGEGNTIY
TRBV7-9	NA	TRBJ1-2	ASSLASAGNYGYT
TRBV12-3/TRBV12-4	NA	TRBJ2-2	ASSLGAGGVGELF
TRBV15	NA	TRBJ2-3	ATSRDPFPDSTDTQY
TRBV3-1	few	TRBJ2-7	ASSPGWASYEQY
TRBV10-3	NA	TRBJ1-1	AISEAGKGMNTEAF
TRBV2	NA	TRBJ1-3	ASSGSNSGNTIY
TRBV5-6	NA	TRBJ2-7	ASSPTGDGFYEQY
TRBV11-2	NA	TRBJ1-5	ASSSHLQSPQH
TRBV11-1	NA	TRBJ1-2	ASSLGGLTEYGYT
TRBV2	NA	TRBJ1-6	ASTQGQGGSPLH
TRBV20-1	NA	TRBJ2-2	SARTQGTSNTGELF
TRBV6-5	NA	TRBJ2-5	ASSGSGTETQY
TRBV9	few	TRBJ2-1	ASSGAGGGSNEQF
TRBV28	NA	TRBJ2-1	ASSPGAYNEQF
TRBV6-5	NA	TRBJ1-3	ASSYSLSPPGNTIY
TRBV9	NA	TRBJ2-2	ASSHRQGANTGELF
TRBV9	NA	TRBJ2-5	ASSSSPFEETQY
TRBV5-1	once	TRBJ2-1	ASSLDGGKNEQF
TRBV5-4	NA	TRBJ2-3	ASSLAGTARDTQY
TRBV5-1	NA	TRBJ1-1	ASSLMGQGASTEAF
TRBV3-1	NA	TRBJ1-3	ASSFSGRNTIY
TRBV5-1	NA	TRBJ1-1	ASAPRTGRLNTEAF
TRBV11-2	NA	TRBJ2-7	ASSLGTGTISYEQY
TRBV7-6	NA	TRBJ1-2	ASSSSGHGYT
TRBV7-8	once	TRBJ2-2	ASSSGLAGLGPGELF
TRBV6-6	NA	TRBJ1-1	ASSYSQGATEAF
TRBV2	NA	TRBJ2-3	ASSPGALAGGPTDTQY
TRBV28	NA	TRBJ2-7	ASSLLPGQGTYEQY
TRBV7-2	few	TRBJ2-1	ASTPGLAGDQF
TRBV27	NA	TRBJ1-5	ASSISQGFQPQH
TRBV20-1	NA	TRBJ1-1	SARGQGRGTEAF
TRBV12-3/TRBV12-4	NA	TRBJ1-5	ASNLGLQPQH
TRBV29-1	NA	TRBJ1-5	SVAQGNNNQPQH
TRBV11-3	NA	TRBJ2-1	ASSLVDSSNEQF
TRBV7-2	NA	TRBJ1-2	ASSPTVPYGYT
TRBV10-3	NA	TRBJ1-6	AISEVAGTDNSPLH
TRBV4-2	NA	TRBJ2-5	ASSQDRGAGETQY